The clone carrying this TCR beta chain appeared a single time. The CDR3 runs 15 residues. The trim removed 4 bases at V and 3 bases at J, leaving 7 bases unmatched. CDR1 is SGHNT, CDR2 YENEEA, per germline. This sample was included in a study of blood T cell repertoires in COVID-19. For the study at large: Specimens from acute and convalescent COVID-19 originated in the United States, Italy and Spain. T cells, B-cell-depleted T cells, or PBMCs supplied cDNA or gDNA.

Methods used by the authors: Reference gene primer amplification yielded estimated nucleated cell counts. Data came from immunoSEQ multiplex PCR; TCRdb stores just in-frame clones and leaves some out. The DNA gave D and trimming, while V, J and clone size come from that table. This table has fewer than 150,000 clones, roughly 80% appearing once. This clonotype was sampled from a man between 65 and 85 years old with acute or convalescent COVID-19. The sample was peripheral blood. The chain has TRBV11-3 and TRBJ2-7, with TRBD1 identical over 9 bases. CDR3 in DNA: TGTGCCAGCAGCTATTCCGGGACAGGGCACTACGAGCAGTACTTC. As protein: CASSYSGTGHYEQYF.